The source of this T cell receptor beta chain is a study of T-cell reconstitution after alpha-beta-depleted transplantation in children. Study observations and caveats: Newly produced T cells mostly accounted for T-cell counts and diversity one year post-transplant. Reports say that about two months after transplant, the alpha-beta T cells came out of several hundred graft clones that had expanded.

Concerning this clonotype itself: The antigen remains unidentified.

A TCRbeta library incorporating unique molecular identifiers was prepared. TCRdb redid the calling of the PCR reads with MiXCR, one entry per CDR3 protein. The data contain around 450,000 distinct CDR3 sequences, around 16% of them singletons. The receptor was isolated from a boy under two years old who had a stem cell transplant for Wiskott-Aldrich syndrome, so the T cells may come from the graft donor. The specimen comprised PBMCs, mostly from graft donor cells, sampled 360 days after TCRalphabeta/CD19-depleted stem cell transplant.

The CDR3 DNA sequence: TGTGCCAGCAGCCAGCGGGAGGCCTACAATGAGCAGTTCTTC. It yields the protein CASSQREAYNEQFF. V usage is TRBV4-2 and J usage is TRBJ2-1, with 8 positions matching TRBD2. In germline, CDR1 is LGHNA, CDR2 YNFKEQ. The CDR3 sequence is 14 residues long. V dropped 3 bases and J dropped 2; count of bases not matched to a gene: 0.